Each of the 9 T cell receptor beta chains below was sequenced from the same sample in a study of regulatory T cells in long-lasting Graves disease. Time point: newly diagnosed GD, antithyroid drugs for less than 3 months. Extracted RNA from PBMCs served as the source of the TCR library. Combining iRepertoire HTBI primers with Arm-PCR of CDR3 regions, the authors built TCR beta libraries. TCRdb itself ran the multiplex PCR reads through MiXCR, one entry per CDR3 protein. The table records 350,000 to 450,000 distinct CDR3 sequences, roughly 15% of them present only once. The same data also went into a second study, on T cells in Graves' hyperthyroidism and ophthalmopathy.

The sample was peripheral blood mononuclear cells (PBMCs), taken at new diagnosis, from a patient treated with antithyroid drugs. These receptors were obtained from a woman aged 40 to 55 with Graves disease.

This clonotype has ten or more counts. The CDR3 nucleotides are TGTGCCAGCAGTCAAGAAAATCAGGGGGGTTGGGGCTACACCTTC. This translates into CASSQENQGGWGYTF. The chain is built from TRBV2 and TRBJ1-2; 7 bases agree with TRBD1. Germline V gene lookup returns CDR1 SNHLY and CDR2 FYNNEI. The V and J ends lost 5 bases and 8 bases, in that order; junction bases with no gene match: 14. This CDR3 region has 15 residues. Together with reference TRBV2 and TRBJ1-2, the CDR3 gives the full variable domain: EPEVTQTPSHQVTQMGQEVILRCVPISNHLYFYWYRQILGQKVEFLVSFYNNEISEKSEIFDDQFSVERPDGSNFTLKIRSTKLEDSAMYFCASSQENQGGWGYTFGSGTRLTVV.

The chain has TRBV28 and TRBJ2-3, with D maybe TRBD2 (5 bases). CDR3 length: 17 residues. CDR1 MDHEN and CDR2 SYDVKM come from the germline V gene. Trimming took off 0 bases at V and 4 bases at J, with 17 bases between the two ends. In nucleotides, the CDR3 is TGTGCCAGCAGTTTATGGGACTCACAACTCGAGGCAGATACGCAGTATTTT. This gives the protein CASSLWDSQLEADTQYF. The full variable domain, with the rest looked up from reference TRBV28 and TRBJ2-3, is DVKVTQSSRYLVKRTGEKVFLECVQDMDHENMFWYRQDPGLGLRLIYFSYDVKMKEKGDIPEGYSVSREKKERFSLILESASTNQTSMYLCASSLWDSQLEADTQYFGPGTRLTVL.

This clonotype was seen at least ten times. The J gene is TRBJ2-1, the V gene TRBV7-9; the D gene could be TRBD1 or TRBD2 (5 bases each). Germline V CDR1 and CDR2: SEHNR, FQNEAQ (reference sequence). The CDR3 has 14 amino acids. V was pared by 10 bases and J by 0 bases, with 13 bases between. CDR3 nucleotides: TGTGCCACCGCCGGGACGAGCTCCTACAATGAGCAGTTCTTC. Translation gives CATAGTSSYNEQFF.

This rearrangement joins TRBV15 to TRBJ1-1; TRBD1 agrees at 7 bases. This CDR3 is built from 12 residues. J lost 5 bases, V lost 6 bases, and 3 bases had no gene match. From germline, CDR1 is LNHNV and CDR2 YYDKDF (reference sequence). CDR3 coding DNA: TGTGCCACCAGGCGGACAGGTACTGAAGCTTTCTTT. This translates into CATRRTGTEAFF.

This clonotype was seen many times. The V and J genes are TRBV28 and TRBJ1-4, with 9 bases matching TRBD1. The V gene's germline CDR1 is MDHEN and CDR2 SYDVKM. CDR3 length: 15 amino acids. J was trimmed by 4 bases and V by 2 bases; bases with no gene match: 2. CDR3 sequence: CASSLGGQGNEKLFF. DNA for the CDR3: TGTGCCAGCAGTTTAGGGGGACAGGGTAATGAAAAACTGTTTTTT.

The CDR3, as DNA: TGCGCCAGCAGCTTGACGGGAGCATCCTACGAGCAGTACTTC. This encodes CASSLTGASYEQYF. The V and J genes are TRBV5-1 and TRBJ2-7; D is possibly TRBD2 (6 bases). This CDR3 has 14 amino acids. Germline-derived CDR1 and CDR2 are SGHRS and YFSETQ. Trimming shortened V by 1 base and J by 1 base, and 9 bases separated the two germline ends.

The chain employs TRBV12-3 or TRBV12-4 and TRBJ1-1, with a possible D match to TRBD1 (5 bases). Trimming removed 2 bases at V and 1 base at J, with 11 bases between. The CDR3 is 15 amino acids. CDR3 sequence reads: CASSLNRGGNTEAFF. The CDR3 DNA is TGTGCCAGCAGTTTAAATCGGGGGGGGAACACTGAAGCTTTCTTT.

This clonotype was seen many times. The gene calls are TRBV9 and TRBJ1-6; 10 bases align to TRBD1. The CDR3 sequence is 16 residues long. Unmatched junction bases numbered 3, after V lost 0 bases and J lost 6 bases. Germline CDR1 SGDLS, CDR2 YYNGEE. As DNA, the CDR3 is TGTGCCAGCAGCGTAGGGGACAGGGGAGTTAATTCACCCCTCCACTTT. Encoded protein: CASSVGDRGVNSPLHF.

The V call is TRBV7-2, the J call TRBJ1-4; perhaps TRBD1 as D (6 bases). There are 17 residues in the CDR3. V was pared by 3 bases and J by 9 bases, with 23 bases between. Germline CDR1 reads SGHTA; CDR2 reads FQGNSA. The CDR3: CASSFLGATTIAQKLFF. CDR3 nucleotides: TGTGCCAGCAGCTTCTTGGGGGCTACGACTATCGCACAAAAACTGTTTTTT.